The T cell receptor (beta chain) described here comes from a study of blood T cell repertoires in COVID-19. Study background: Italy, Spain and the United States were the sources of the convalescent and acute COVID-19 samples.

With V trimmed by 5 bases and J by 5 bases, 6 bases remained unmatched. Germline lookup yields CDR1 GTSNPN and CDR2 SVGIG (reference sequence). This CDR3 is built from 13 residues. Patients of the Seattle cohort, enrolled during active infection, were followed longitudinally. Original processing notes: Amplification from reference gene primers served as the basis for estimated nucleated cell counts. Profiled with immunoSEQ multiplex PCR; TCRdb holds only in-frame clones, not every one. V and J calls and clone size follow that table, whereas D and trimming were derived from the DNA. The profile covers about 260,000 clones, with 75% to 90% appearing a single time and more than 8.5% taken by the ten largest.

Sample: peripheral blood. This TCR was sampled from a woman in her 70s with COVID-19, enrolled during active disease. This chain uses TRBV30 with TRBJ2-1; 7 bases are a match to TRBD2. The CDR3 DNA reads TGTGCCTGGCACCCAGGGACTAACAATGAGCAGTTCTTC. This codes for CAWHPGTNNEQFF.